Shown below are 15 T cell receptor delta chains from a single sample sequenced in a study of gamma-delta chains in newborns, infants, children. TCRdb reanalyzed the reads using CATT. The sample has roughly 4,700 delta-chain clones, around 4.2% seen once. The material sequenced was blood. Receptor source: a child who was a newborn, infant or young child, either healthy, febrile or measles-vaccinated (not recorded which).

This clone is classed as medium-sized. The sample has other DNA sequences that encode this CDR3 too. The V call is TRDV1, the J call TRDJ1; 13 nucleotides line up with TRDD3. The CDR3 covers 21 residues. CDR1 is TSWWSYY and CDR2 is QGS in the germline V gene. V was clipped by 0 bases and J by 4 bases; unmatched bases: 17. CDR3 coding DNA: TGTGCTCTTGGGGAACTCTCCTACGGGCCGTACTGGGGGATACGAGGCGATAAACTCATCTTT. Amino acid sequence: CALGELSYGPYWGIRGDKLIF.

By its share, this clone is medium-sized. This same CDR3 is encoded by further DNA sequences in the sample. V is TRDV1 and J is TRDJ1, with 8 bases that match TRDD3. Germline assignment: CDR1 TSWWSYY and CDR2 QGS. V gave up 0 bases and J gave up 0 bases; unmatched junction bases: 27. There are 24 residues in the CDR3. The CDR3 is CALGELERAFPQYWGEVYTDKLIF. CDR3 sequence (DNA): TGTGCTCTTGGGGAACTAGAGCGGGCCTTCCCACAGTACTGGGGGGAGGTGTACACCGATAAACTCATCTTT.

Turning to this clone: A much larger clonotype is one base distant, so this may be a read error. V gene TRDV2 combines with J gene TRDJ2; 12 bases are a match to TRDD3. This CDR3 contains 18 residues. The germline gives CDR1 GEAIGNYY, CDR2 EKD. CDR3 region: CACGTLTGGYRPLAQLFF. CDR3 bases: TGTGCCTGTGGCACCCTTACTGGGGGATACCGCCCTCTAGCACAACTCTTCTTT.

This clone was found a few times. A far larger clone differs by one base, so this is likely a read error. Other nucleotide sequences from this sample produce the same CDR3. The gene calls are TRDV2 and TRDJ3; tentative D call: TRDD3 (5 bases). This CDR3 spans 18 amino acids. Looked up from germline, CDR1 is GEAIGNYY and CDR2 is EKD. The CDR3 DNA is TGTGCCTGTGACAAAAGGGGTAAAAGCTCCTGGGACACCCGGCAGATGTTTTTC. It specifies CACDKRGKSSWDTRQMFF.

Within the sample, this clone is medium-sized (0.01 to 0.1%). Other DNA sequences in this sample translate to the same CDR3. The chain has TRDV1 and TRDJ2; 13 bases fit TRDD3. The germline V gene has CDR1 TSWWSYY and CDR2 QGS. J was trimmed by 3 bases and V by 0 bases; bases with no gene match: 19. CDR3 size: 23 residues. This CDR3 reads CALGELKLHSYWGIRLMTAQLFF. CDR3 sequence (DNA): TGTGCTCTTGGGGAACTTAAACTCCACTCGTACTGGGGGATACGGCTAATGACAGCACAACTCTTCTTT.

Points on this clone: TCRdb's listed protein matches a much larger clone and diverges from this DNA's translation at residue 14, likely through a read error; the protein shown comes from the DNA. CDR3 residues: CALGIRPHTGGYGNDKLIF. In DNA form, the CDR3 reads TGTGCTCTTGGGATCCGCCCCCATACTGGGGGATACGGGAACGATAAACTCATCTTT. The chain carries TRDV1 and TRDJ1, with TRDD3 matching over 13 bases. V was pared by 5 bases and J by 4 bases, with 16 bases of the junction left unmatched. Per germline, CDR1 TSWWSYY and CDR2 QGS. This CDR3 spans 19 amino acids.

In its sample, this clone was seen a few times. A far larger clone is only one base removed, so a read error is likely. The same CDR3 arises from other DNA sequences in this sample as well. CDR3 nucleotides: TGTGCCTGTGACACTTGGGGATACGGCTCCTGGGACACCCGACAGATGTTTTTC. Its protein product is CACDTWGYGSWDTRQMFF. The chain is built from TRDV2 and TRDJ3; 9 bases align to TRDD3. Germline loops: CDR1 GEAIGNYY, CDR2 EKD. J lost 0 bases, V lost 1 base, and 3 bases had no gene match. The CDR3 runs 18 residues.

This clone was observed a few times. The protein that TCRdb holds for this DNA derives from a much larger clone and differs from the translated DNA at residue 11, which likely indicates a read error; the protein shown here is translated from the DNA. This chain uses TRDV1 with TRDJ1; possible D gene TRDD3, 5 bases. Between the trimmed V and J ends, which lost 0 bases and 2 bases, there was a span of 16 bases. Germline V gene lookup returns CDR1 TSWWSYY and CDR2 QGS. The CDR3 totals 17 residues. CDR3 sequence reads: CALGELRGPDTTDKLIF. The CDR3 DNA sequence: TGTGCTCTTGGGGAACTAAGGGGGCCCGACACTACCGATAAACTCATCTTT.

The sample holds a few counts of this clone. A far larger clone is a single base away, which makes a read error likely. The chain recombines TRDV1 with TRDJ1; D might be TRDD2 or TRDD3, each matching 5 bases. The CDR3 consists of 25 residues. V lost 0 bases and J lost 0, with 38 bases in between. The germline CDR1 and CDR2 sequences are TSWWSYY and QGS. The CDR3 protein is CALGELLGPPWSWTPTRVYTDKLIF. The CDR3 DNA follows: TGTGCTCTTGGGGAACTATTGGGGCCTCCTTGGTCCTGGACCCCTACTCGGGTTTACACCGATAAACTCATCTTT.

This clone came up a few times. This DNA's translation and the protein TCRdb lists, from a much larger clone, do not match at residue 6, likely due to a read error; the protein shown is translated from the DNA. This chain connects TRDV2 to TRDJ3; tentative D call: TRDD3 (6 bases). This CDR3 is 17 amino acids long. The V end lost 4 bases, the J end lost 0 bases, and 12 bases lay between the germline ends. Germline V gives CDR1 GEAIGNYY, CDR2 EKD. The chain's CDR3 is CACEYRGSSWDTRQMFF. The CDR3 coding sequence is TGTGCCTGTGAATACCGGGGGAGCTCCTGGGACACCCGACAGATGTTTTTC.

For this clone: For this DNA, TCRdb reports the protein of a much larger clone, which diverges at residue 13, most likely from a read error; the protein presented here is translated directly from the DNA. The chain uses TRDV1 and TRDJ2, with D maybe TRDD3 (5 bases). The germline V gene encodes CDR1 TSWWSYY and CDR2 QGS. The CDR3 has 18 amino acids. The CDR3 nucleotides are TGTGCTCTTGGGGACCGGCCCCCCGGGATCCCTTTGGCAGCACAACTCTTCTTT. The encoded protein is CALGDRPPGIPLAAQLFF.

In its sample, this clone was seen a few times. The protein recorded in TCRdb matches a much larger clone and deviates from this DNA's translation at residue 11, suggesting a read error; the protein here is obtained by translating the DNA. The V and J genes are TRDV1 and TRDJ3, with 10 bases aligning to TRDD3. The CDR3 runs to 17 residues. Trimming took 4 bases from V and 8 from J; bases not matched to a gene: 8. The germline CDR1 and CDR2 sequences are TSWWSYY and QGS. CDR3 amino acids: CALGGLLGDWNTRQMFF. In DNA, the CDR3 is TGTGCTCTTGGGGGACTACTGGGGGATTGGAACACCCGACAGATGTTTTTC.

This clone was observed a handful of times. This DNA's translation differs at residue 13 from TCRdb's protein, which comes from a much larger clone; a read error is likely, and the protein shown is translated from the DNA. V and J are TRDV1 and TRDJ2; weak D call: TRDD3 (8 bases). Deletions cut 5 bases from V and 3 bases from J, with 28 bases between. The length of the CDR3 is 20 residues. Germline CDR1 reads TSWWSYY; CDR2 reads QGS. The chain's CDR3 is CALGNPIPTKGDKLTAQLFF. CDR3 DNA: TGTGCTCTTGGGAACCCGATTCCTACAAAGGGGGATAAGCTGACAGCACAACTCTTCTTT.

Points on this clone: TCRdb's protein, taken from a much larger clone, differs from this DNA's translation at residue 16, likely owing to a read error; the protein displayed comes from the DNA. This chain connects TRDV1 to TRDJ1, with 7 bases aligning to TRDD3. From germline, CDR1 is TSWWSYY and CDR2 QGS. There are 18 residues in the CDR3. CDR3 residues: CALGNSSPVLGRDDKPIF. The CDR3 DNA follows: TGTGCTCTTGGGAACTCCTCCCCCGTACTGGGGCGAGACGATAAACCCATCTTT.

This clone turned up a few times. A read error may be the cause here, since a much bigger clone is one base away. At the DNA level, this CDR3 is encoded by other sequences in the same sample as well. V and J are TRDV1 and TRDJ1, with TRDD2 matching over 9 bases. V shed 4 bases, J shed 11 bases, and the junction held 20 bases outside the gene matches. This CDR3 region has 17 residues. The germline CDR1 and CDR2 sequences are TSWWSYY and QGS. The CDR3 region is CALGAPSYPGGEGKLIF. The CDR3 region has the DNA TGTGCTCTTGGGGCTCCTTCCTACCCTGGCGGGGAGGGTAAGCTCATCTTT.